The 10 T cell receptor beta chains below come from one sample, sequenced in a study of T-cell memory formation after mild COVID-19. TCRdb used MiXCR to reprocess the 5' RACE reads, holding one entry per CDR3 protein. The table shows a few hundred thousand distinct CDR3 sequences, with approximately 19% occurring only once. The sequencing sample was made of PBMCs or a T cell subset sorted from them (not recorded which). Receptors were obtained from a man between 18 and 35 years old who had mild COVID-19 (a few samples of this study predate the infection). Cell type and time point are not known.

This clonotype was observed a handful of times. The V and J genes are TRBV15 and TRBJ2-7; possibly TRBD1 for D (5 bases). The germline V gene has CDR1 LNHNV and CDR2 YYDKDF (reference sequence). The CDR3 extends over 13 amino acids. V was pared by 5 bases and J by 3 bases, with 11 bases between. The CDR3 is CATSERQGYEQYF. CDR3 sequence (DNA): TGTGCCACCAGCGAGCGTCAGGGCTACGAGCAGTACTTC. Using reference TRBV15 and TRBJ2-7 for the parts outside the CDR3, the full variable domain is DAMVIQNPRYQVTQFGKPVTLSCSQTLNHNVMYWYQQKSSQAPKLLFHYYDKDFNNEADTPDNFQSRRPNTSFCFLDIRSPGLGDTAMYLCATSERQGYEQYFGPGTRLTVT.

This clonotype appeared a few times. The chain combines TRBV4-1 with TRBJ2-2; tentatively, D is TRBD2 (5 bases). The CDR3 is 17 amino acids. The ends were cut back, 4 bases at V and 4 bases at J, with 19 bases in the middle. CDR1 and CDR2 from the germline V gene are MGHRA and YSYEKL. DNA of the CDR3: TGCGCCAGCAGCCCAATTAGGTTCCACGAGGGCACCGGGGAGCTGTTTTTT. As protein: CASSPIRFHEGTGELFF.

This clonotype was seen a few times. The rearrangement joins TRBV20-1 to TRBJ2-5; D might be TRBD1 (5 bases). This CDR3 comprises 13 residues. Germline V gives CDR1 DFQATT, CDR2 SNEGSKA (reference sequence). Between the trimmed V and J ends, which lost 3 bases and 3 bases, there was a span of 11 bases. CDR3 protein: CSASWGREETQYF. The CDR3 DNA reads as TGCAGTGCTAGTTGGGGCAGGGAAGAGACCCAGTACTTC.

The gene calls are TRBV7-9 and TRBJ2-7; 10 nucleotides align to TRBD1. Trimming cost V 1 base and J 4 bases; bases outside gene matches: 4. Germline CDR1 SEHNR, CDR2 FQNEAQ (reference sequence). This CDR3 contains 15 residues. DNA of the CDR3: TGTGCCAGCAGCTTAGGACAGGGGGCGTATTACGAGCAGTACTTC. Its protein product is CASSLGQGAYYEQYF.

This chain uses TRBV20-1 with TRBJ1-4; no definite D call. V lost 0 bases, J lost 8 bases, and 13 bases lay in between. The CDR3 extends over 14 amino acids. Germline loops: CDR1 DFQATT, CDR2 SNEGSKA (reference sequence). CDR3: CSARDSALTEKLFF. In nucleotides, the CDR3 is TGCAGTGCTAGAGATTCGGCCCTAACAGAAAAACTGTTTTTT.

This chain links TRBV27 with TRBJ1-6, with a tentative D call TRBD1 (5 bases). CDR3 length equals 15 residues. V lost 6 bases, J lost 10 bases, and 19 bases lay in between. The germline V gene encodes CDR1 MNHEY and CDR2 SMNVEV (reference sequence). The CDR3 DNA sequence: TGTGCCAGCAGCCTAGGGGAGGGGAAGGAATCACCCCTCCACTTT. Translating gives CASSLGEGKESPLHF.

This clonotype was picked up a small number of times. This rearrangement joins TRBV29-1 to TRBJ2-7; D is unclear. The CDR3 consists of 14 residues. The germline V gene encodes CDR1 SQVTM and CDR2 ANQGSEA. The V end was cut by 0 bases, the J end by 1 base, with 10 bases between. CDR3 coding DNA: TGCAGCGTTGAAGATCGGAACAGATCCTACGAGCAGTACTTC. Encoded protein: CSVEDRNRSYEQYF.

This clonotype was observed a few times. V usage is TRBV7-9 and J usage is TRBJ1-3, with D hard to call. There are 16 residues in the CDR3. CDR1 is SEHNR, CDR2 FQNEAQ, per germline (reference sequence). V lost 3 bases, J lost 0 bases, and 12 bases lay in between. CDR3 coding DNA: TGTGCCAGCAGCTTTTGGCGGCGAACCTCTGGAAACACCATATATTTT. It is translated as CASSFWRRTSGNTIYF. Full variable domain (remainder filled in from reference TRBV7-9 and TRBJ1-3): DTGVSQNPRHKITKRGQNVTFRCDPISEHNRLYWYRQTLGQGPEFLTYFQNEAQLEKSRLLSDRFSAERPKGSFSTLEIQRTEQGDSAMYLCASSFWRRTSGNTIYFGEGSWLTVV.

This clonotype was seen at least ten times. This rearrangement joins TRBV5-1 to TRBJ2-2; D remains unclear. The V end lost 2 bases, the J end lost 2 bases, and 1 base lay between the germline ends. Germline CDR1 and CDR2: SGHRS and YFSETQ. This CDR3 has 12 amino acids. CDR3 amino acids: CASSFNTGELFF. Written as DNA, the CDR3 is TGCGCCAGCAGCTTTAACACCGGGGAGCTGTTTTTT.

This clonotype was observed a handful of times. The chain employs TRBV24-1 and TRBJ2-5; D might be TRBD1 or TRBD2, each matching 5 bases. CDR3 size: 15 residues. The V end lost 10 bases, the J end lost 3 bases, and 20 bases lay between the germline ends. Looked up from germline, CDR1 is KGHDR and CDR2 is SFDVKD. The CDR3 sequence is CATTEGRTSKETQYF. The DNA for the CDR3 is TGTGCCACGACAGAGGGCAGGACCTCCAAAGAGACCCAGTACTTC.